Sequencing of this T cell receptor beta chain was carried out in a study of T-cell reconstitution after alpha-beta-depleted transplantation in children. On this clonotype itself: Its antigen is not known. A much larger clone differs from this one at a single base, so this may be a read error.

As it was prepared, the TCRbeta library received unique molecular identifiers. TCRdb used MiXCR to reprocess the PCR reads, holding one entry per CDR3 protein. The table includes under 300,000 distinct CDR3 sequences, roughly 12% detected once. The CDR3 is made up of 11 amino acids. CDR1 and CDR2 from the germline V gene are SQVTM and ANQGSEA. Study outcomes and limitations: At around two months after transplant, the alpha-beta T cells were reportedly derived from several hundred expanded clones that came from non-depleted graft cells.

The rearrangement joins TRBV29-1 to TRBJ2-7; D call uncertain. The clonotype was recovered from a male patient aged 2 to 10 who had a stem cell transplant for chronic granulomatous disease, so the T cells may come from the graft donor. Sequences were derived from peripheral blood, sampled 180 days after TCRalphabeta/CD19-depleted stem cell transplant. The CDR3 sequence: CSVEANYEQHF. CDR3 nucleotides: TGCAGCGTTGAAGCGAACTACGAGCAGCACTTC.